This T cell receptor beta chain derives from a study of cytomegalovirus exposure and HLA in healthy donors. Findings and caveats of the study: Judged likely to be a sequencing artifact was a cluster of highly shared sequence variants.

Researchers ran the PCR with 60 Vbeta and 13 Jbeta primers. Sequenced by immunoSEQ multiplex PCR; TCRdb stores in-frame clones only, minus some. The table shows over 150,000 clones, with roughly 80% occurring only once. Details on this clone: The antigen is undetermined.

This CDR3 comprises 15 residues. Per the germline V gene, CDR1 is LNHDA and CDR2 is SQIVND (reference sequence). J was trimmed by 6 bases and V by 7 bases; bases with no gene match: 6. This TCR came from a man younger than 45 in good health and CMV-seropositive. The chain recombines TRBV19 with TRBJ2-2, with 12 bases aligning to TRBD2. Sample: PBMCs. The CDR3 DNA sequence: TGTGCCAGTAAAGCAGGACTAGCGGGATCCGGGGAGCTGTTTTTT. Translation gives CASKAGLAGSGELFF.